This TCR beta chain was sequenced during a study of CD8+ T cells in alopecia areata. Specified treatment: oral pan-JAK inhibitor, 5-10 mg twice daily. Extracted RNA was reverse transcribed, and the resulting cDNA served as sequencing template. Repertoires were generated with immunoSEQ multiplex PCR, while TCRdb's copy carries only in-frame clones and drops some. The table shows approximately 210,000 clones, with roughly 60% occurring only once. This CDR3 region has 14 residues. Germline trimming cut 3 bases from V and 4 bases from J; bases unmatched to any gene: 5. Germline-derived CDR1 and CDR2 are GTSNPN and SVGIG (reference sequence).

The rearrangement uses TRBV30 and TRBJ1-5; 8 nucleotides align to TRBD1. This TCR came from a human donor with alopecia areata. The input for sequencing was CD4+ T cells sorted from blood, taken at week 24, from a patient treated with tofacitinib. This CDR3 reads CAWSWTGRNQPQHF. In DNA, the CDR3 is TGTGCCTGGAGCTGGACAGGGAGAAATCAGCCCCAGCATTTT.